These 11 T cell receptor beta chains originate from one sample sequenced in a study of blood T cell repertoires in COVID-19. This table comes from immunoSEQ multiplex PCR, and its TCRdb copy is limited to in-frame clones, with some not included. The table records about 160,000 clones, roughly 80% of them present only once. The sample comprised PBMCs or T cells enriched from blood (not recorded which). Receptors were obtained from a woman aged 55 to 70 who had recovered from COVID-19.

The V gene is TRBV5-1, the J gene TRBJ1-2; D remains unclear. The CDR3 is 15 amino acids. Trimming cost V 0 bases and J 5 bases, with 14 bases left between them. From germline, CDR1 is SGHRS and CDR2 YFSETQ. DNA of the CDR3: TGCGCCAGCAGCTTGGAATCCAGGAACCGTTATGGCTACACCTTC. Translated: CASSLESRNRYGYTF.

This clone was counted once. The CDR3 nucleotides are TGTGCCAGCAGTTATATCGCCGATCCAGAATATGGCTACACCTTC. It specifies CASSYIADPEYGYTF. The genes are TRBV6-2 or TRBV6-3 and TRBJ1-2; D remains unclear. Trimming cost V 3 bases and J 5 bases, with 16 bases left between them. This CDR3 comprises 15 residues. Germline V gene sequence: CDR1 MNHEY, CDR2 SVGEGT.

The chain links TRBV27 to TRBJ2-7; 7 positions match TRBD1. The CDR3 extends over 17 amino acids. V lost 5 bases, J lost 3 bases, and 16 bases stayed unmatched. Germline assignment: CDR1 MNHEY and CDR2 SMNVEV (reference sequence). The CDR3 is CASSPRDRVKRYYEQYF. DNA for the CDR3: TGTGCCAGCAGTCCCCGGGACAGAGTTAAGAGGTACTACGAGCAGTACTTC.

V usage is TRBV5-4 and J usage is TRBJ1-2, with a weak D call TRBD1 (6 bases). The CDR3 covers 14 residues. V lost 3 bases and J lost 4, with 13 bases in between. Germline V gene lookup returns CDR1 SGHNT and CDR2 YYREEE (reference sequence). DNA of the CDR3: TGTGCCAGCAGCTGGAGGGGGGGCGCCTATGGCTACACCTTC. Encoded protein: CASSWRGGAYGYTF.

The rearrangement joins TRBV10-2 to TRBJ2-2, with D possibly matching TRBD2 (6 bases). Germline lookup yields CDR1 WSHSY and CDR2 SAAADI. The CDR3 is 13 residues long. V was shortened by 8 bases and J by 5 bases, with 12 bases between the two germline ends. The CDR3 loop reads CASVAVRTGELFF. In DNA form, the CDR3 reads TGCGCCAGCGTAGCGGTCAGGACCGGGGAGCTGTTTTTT.

The chain joins TRBV19 to TRBJ2-2; D is possibly TRBD2 (5 bases). The CDR3 is made up of 16 amino acids. Per the germline V gene, CDR1 is LNHDA and CDR2 is SQIVND (reference sequence). Between the trimmed V and J ends, which lost 9 bases and 1 base, there was a span of 18 bases. CDR3 region: CASKPWTDLNTGELFF. The CDR3, as DNA: TGTGCCAGCAAACCCTGGACTGATCTGAACACCGGGGAGCTGTTTTTT.

The rearrangement links TRBV4-2 to TRBJ2-7; D gene unclear. The germline V gene encodes CDR1 LGHNA and CDR2 YNFKEQ. V was cut by 1 base and J by 1 base, with 8 bases left in between. The CDR3 has 14 amino acids. The DNA of the CDR3 is TGTGCCAGCAGCCAAGTATCTCGGTCCTACGAGCAGTACTTC. Translation: CASSQVSRSYEQYF.

In this sample, this clone turned up a few times. The rearrangement links TRBV5-1 to TRBJ2-7; 8 nucleotides agree with TRBD1. Trimming took 4 bases from V and 6 from J; bases not matched to a gene: 9. The CDR3 runs 14 residues. Germline values: CDR1 SGHRS, CDR2 YFSETQ. CDR3 sequence: CASSRDRGFSEQYF. The DNA of the CDR3 is TGCGCCAGCAGCCGAGACAGGGGTTTCTCCGAGCAGTACTTC.

CDR3 nucleotides: TGTGCCAGCAGCTTAGCAGGACAGGGAGCAAACTATGGCTACACCTTC. Residues: CASSLAGQGANYGYTF. The chain has TRBV7-8 and TRBJ1-2, with 8 bases matching TRBD1. The CDR3 is made up of 16 amino acids. Losses at the gene ends were 0 bases for V and 2 bases for J; bases not matched to a gene: 5. Germline CDR1 SGHVS, CDR2 FQNEAQ.

The chain has TRBV11-2 and TRBJ1-1, with D maybe TRBD1 (6 bases). Trimming left V 4 bases short and J 2 bases short, with 14 bases between. Germline CDR1 SGHAT, CDR2 FQNNGV. The CDR3 extends over 15 amino acids. CDR3 in DNA: TGTGCCAGCAGCTCCGGGATCAGGGGAAACACTGAAGCTTTCTTT. Its translation is CASSSGIRGNTEAFF.

V usage is TRBV5-1 and J usage is TRBJ2-7; no definite D call. With 3 bases removed from V and 2 bases from J, the gap between germline ends came to 12 bases. This CDR3 spans 14 amino acids. Germline V gene sequence: CDR1 SGHRS, CDR2 YFSETQ. The CDR3 region has the DNA TGCGCCAGCAGCTCGGCCTACACTACCTACGAGCAGTACTTC. This encodes CASSSAYTTYEQYF.